Included here is one TCR beta chain sequence, with context. Its antigen is unknown. This entry belongs to a study of post-analysis software for immune sequencing data. As for the study in general: The study covered relapsing-remitting, secondary progressive and progressive-relapsing courses of multiple sclerosis.

TCR beta libraries were prepared from cDNA with unique molecular identifiers. TCRdb reprocessed the PCR reads via MiXCR and lists one record per CDR3 protein. The repertoire includes more than 450,000 distinct CDR3 sequences, roughly 45% of them detected once, and approximately 1.7% sits in the top ten. Per the germline V gene, CDR1 is SGHDN and CDR2 is FVKESK. J lost 2 bases, V lost 4 bases, and 6 bases had no gene match. The CDR3 has 15 amino acids. Study-level results: When the samples were clustered directly with F measure, those that had been prepared in the same batch showed strong co-clustering. Among five TRBV segments more frequent in patients than controls were TRBV5-6, TRBV5-1 and TRBV20-1. Controls showed significantly higher normalized Chao1 diversity than did multiple sclerosis patients.

This sequence joins TRBV14 and TRBJ2-3; TRBD2 aligns across 7 bases. The TCR sequence derives from a girl between 10 and 17 years old with multiple sclerosis. Specimen: blood. The CDR3 bases are TGTGCCAGCAGCCCCGGGACTACCTCCACAGATACGCAGTATTTT. This codes for CASSPGTTSTDTQYF.